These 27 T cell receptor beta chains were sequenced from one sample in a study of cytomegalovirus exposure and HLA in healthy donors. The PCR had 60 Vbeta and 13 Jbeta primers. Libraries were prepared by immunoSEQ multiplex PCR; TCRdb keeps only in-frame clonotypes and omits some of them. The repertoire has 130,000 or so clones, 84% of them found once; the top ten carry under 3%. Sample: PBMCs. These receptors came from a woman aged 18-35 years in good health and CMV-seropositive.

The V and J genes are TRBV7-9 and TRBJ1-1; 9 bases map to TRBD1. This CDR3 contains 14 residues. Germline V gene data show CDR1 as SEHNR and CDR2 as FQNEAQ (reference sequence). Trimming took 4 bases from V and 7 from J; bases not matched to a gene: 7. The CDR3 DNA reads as TGTGCCAGCAGCTCACCCGGGACAGGGTTTGAAGCTTTCTTT. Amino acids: CASSSPGTGFEAFF.

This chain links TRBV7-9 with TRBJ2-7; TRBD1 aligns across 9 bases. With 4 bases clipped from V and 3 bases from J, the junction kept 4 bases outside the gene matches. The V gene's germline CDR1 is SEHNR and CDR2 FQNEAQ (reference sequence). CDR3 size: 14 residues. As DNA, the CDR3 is TGTGCCAGCAGCTGGGACAGGGTGAACTACGAGCAGTACTTC. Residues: CASSWDRVNYEQYF. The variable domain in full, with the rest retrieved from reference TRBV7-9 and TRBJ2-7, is DTGVSQNPRHKITKRGQNVTFRCDPISEHNRLYWYRQTLGQGPEFLTYFQNEAQLEKSRLLSDRFSAERPKGSFSTLEIQRTEQGDSAMYLCASSWDRVNYEQYFGPGTRLTVT.

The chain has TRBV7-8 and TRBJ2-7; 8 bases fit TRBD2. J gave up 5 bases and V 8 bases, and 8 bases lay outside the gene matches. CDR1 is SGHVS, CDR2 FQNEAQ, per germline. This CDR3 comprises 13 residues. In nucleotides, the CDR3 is TGTGCCAGCCGGTACGGGGGGGCCGACGAGCAGTACTTC. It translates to CASRYGGADEQYF.

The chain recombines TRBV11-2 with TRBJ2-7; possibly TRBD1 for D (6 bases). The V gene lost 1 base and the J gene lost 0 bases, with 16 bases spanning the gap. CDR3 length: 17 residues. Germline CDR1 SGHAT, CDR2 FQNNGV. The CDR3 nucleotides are TGTGCCAGCAGCTTAGTGGGCTGGACAGAACTCTCCTACGAGCAGTACTTC. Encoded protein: CASSLVGWTELSYEQYF.

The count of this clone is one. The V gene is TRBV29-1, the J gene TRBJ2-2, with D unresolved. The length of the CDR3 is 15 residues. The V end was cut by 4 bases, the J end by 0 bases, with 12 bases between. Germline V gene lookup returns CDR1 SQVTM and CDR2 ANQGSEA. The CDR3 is CSVALGTANTGELFF. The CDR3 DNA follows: TGCAGCGTTGCATTAGGCACAGCGAACACCGGGGAGCTGTTTTTT.

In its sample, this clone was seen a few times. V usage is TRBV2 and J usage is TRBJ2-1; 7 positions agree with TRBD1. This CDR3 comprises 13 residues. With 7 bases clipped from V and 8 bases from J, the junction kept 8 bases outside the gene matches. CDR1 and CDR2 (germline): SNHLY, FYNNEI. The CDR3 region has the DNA TGTGCCAGCATTCCAGGGGGAATCGATGAGCAGTTCTTC. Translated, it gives CASIPGGIDEQFF.

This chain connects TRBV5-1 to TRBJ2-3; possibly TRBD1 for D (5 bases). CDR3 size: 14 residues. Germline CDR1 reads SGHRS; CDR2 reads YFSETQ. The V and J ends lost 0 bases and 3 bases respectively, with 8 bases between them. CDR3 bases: TGCGCCAGCAGCTTGGCACAGGAGACAGATACGCAGTATTTT. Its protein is CASSLAQETDTQYF.

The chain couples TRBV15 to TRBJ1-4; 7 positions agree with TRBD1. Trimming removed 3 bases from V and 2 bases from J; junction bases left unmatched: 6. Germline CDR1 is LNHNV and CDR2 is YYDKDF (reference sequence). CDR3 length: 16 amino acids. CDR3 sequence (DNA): TGTGCCACCAGCAGGGACACAGGGGCGACTAATGAAAAACTGTTTTTT. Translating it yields CATSRDTGATNEKLFF.

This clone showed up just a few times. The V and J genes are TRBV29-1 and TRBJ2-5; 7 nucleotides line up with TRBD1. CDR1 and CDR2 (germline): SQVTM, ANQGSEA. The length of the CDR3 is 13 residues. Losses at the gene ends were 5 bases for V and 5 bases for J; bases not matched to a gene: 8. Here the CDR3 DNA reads TGCAGCGTTTCCGTAGGGGGCTCGGAGACCCAGTACTTC. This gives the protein CSVSVGGSETQYF.

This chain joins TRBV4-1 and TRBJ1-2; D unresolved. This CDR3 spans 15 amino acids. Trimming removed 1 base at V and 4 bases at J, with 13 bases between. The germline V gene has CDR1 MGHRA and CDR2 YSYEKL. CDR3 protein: CASSQGGETPYGYTF. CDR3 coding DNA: TGCGCCAGCAGCCAAGGAGGAGAGACTCCCTATGGCTACACCTTC.

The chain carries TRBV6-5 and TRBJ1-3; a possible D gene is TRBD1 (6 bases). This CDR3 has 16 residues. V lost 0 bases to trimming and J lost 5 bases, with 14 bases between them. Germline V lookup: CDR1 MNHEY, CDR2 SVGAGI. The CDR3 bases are TGTGCCAGCAGTTACTCGAGGACGGGGGGCAGAAACACCATATATTTT. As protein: CASSYSRTGGRNTIYF.

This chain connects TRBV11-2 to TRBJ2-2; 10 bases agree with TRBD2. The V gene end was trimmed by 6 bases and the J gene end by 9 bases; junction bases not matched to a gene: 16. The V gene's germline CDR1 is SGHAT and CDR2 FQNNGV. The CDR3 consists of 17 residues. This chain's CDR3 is CASRPRASGGPLRELFF. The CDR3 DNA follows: TGTGCCAGCAGGCCCCGGGCTAGCGGGGGCCCTTTGAGGGAGCTGTTTTTT.

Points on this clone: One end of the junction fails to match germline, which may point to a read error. The CDR3 nucleotides read TGTGCTAGCAGCCCCCAGCGGATTCAATACGAGACCCAGTACTTC. Translated, it gives CASSPQRIQYETQYF. V and J are TRBV7-7 and TRBJ2-5; perhaps TRBD2 as D (5 bases). Germline V gene sequence: CDR1 SSHAT, CDR2 FNYEAQ (reference sequence). This CDR3 has 15 amino acids. The whole variable domain, filled in from reference TRBV7-7 and TRBJ2-5, reads GAGVSQSPRYKVTKRGQDVTLRCDPISSHATLYWYQQALGQGPEFLTYFNYEAQPDKSGLPSDRFSAERPEGSISTLTIQRTEQRDSAMYRCASSPQRIQYETQYFGPGTRLLVL.

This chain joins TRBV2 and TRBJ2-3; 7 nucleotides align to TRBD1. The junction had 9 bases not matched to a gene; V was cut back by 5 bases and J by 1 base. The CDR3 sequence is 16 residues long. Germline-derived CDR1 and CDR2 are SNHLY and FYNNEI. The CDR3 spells CASSPTGAWGTDTQYF. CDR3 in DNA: TGTGCCAGCAGTCCCACAGGGGCTTGGGGCACAGATACGCAGTATTTT.

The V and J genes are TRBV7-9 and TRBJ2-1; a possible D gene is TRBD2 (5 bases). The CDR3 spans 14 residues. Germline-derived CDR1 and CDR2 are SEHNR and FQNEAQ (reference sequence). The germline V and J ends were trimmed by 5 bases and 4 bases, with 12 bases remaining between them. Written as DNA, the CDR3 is TGTGCCAGCAGCCCCGTCGGGATATACAATGAGCAGTTCTTC. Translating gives CASSPVGIYNEQFF.

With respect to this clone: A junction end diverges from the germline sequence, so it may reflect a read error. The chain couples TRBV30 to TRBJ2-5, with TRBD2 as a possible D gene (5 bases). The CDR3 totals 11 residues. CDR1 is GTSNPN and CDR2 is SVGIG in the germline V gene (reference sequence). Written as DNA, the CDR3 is TGTGCCTGGCGGGGTCCGGAGATCCAGTACTTC. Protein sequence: CAWRGPEIQYF.

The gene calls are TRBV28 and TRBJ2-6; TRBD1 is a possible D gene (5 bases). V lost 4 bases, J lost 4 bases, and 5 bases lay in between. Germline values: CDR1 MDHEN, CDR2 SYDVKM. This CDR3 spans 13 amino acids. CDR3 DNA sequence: TGTGCCAGCAGTTGGACAGGGGCCAACGTCCTGACTTTC. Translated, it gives CASSWTGANVLTF.

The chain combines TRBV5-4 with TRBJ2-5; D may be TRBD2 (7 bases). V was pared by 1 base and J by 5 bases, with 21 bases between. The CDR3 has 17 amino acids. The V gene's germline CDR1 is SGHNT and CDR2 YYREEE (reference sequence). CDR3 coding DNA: TGTGCCAGCAGCTTGCAGGGGCTCAGAGCGGGGCCGGAGACCCAGTACTTC. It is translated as CASSLQGLRAGPETQYF.

The CDR3 here is CASSSGTSGGARNNEQFF. DNA for the CDR3: TGTGCCAGCAGCTCAGGGACTAGCGGGGGGGCGAGAAACAATGAGCAGTTCTTC. The rearrangement links TRBV9 to TRBJ2-1; 16 nucleotides line up with TRBD2. V dropped 4 bases and J dropped 5; count of bases not matched to a gene: 9. The germline CDR1 and CDR2 sequences are SGDLS and YYNGEE. This CDR3 is 18 amino acids long.

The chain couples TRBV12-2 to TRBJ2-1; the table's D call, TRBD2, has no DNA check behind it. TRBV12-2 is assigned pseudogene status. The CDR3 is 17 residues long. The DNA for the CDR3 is TGTGCAAGTCGCTTAACACTAGCGGGGGGGCGGTTTGATGAGCAGTTCTTC. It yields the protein CASRLTLAGGRFDEQFF.

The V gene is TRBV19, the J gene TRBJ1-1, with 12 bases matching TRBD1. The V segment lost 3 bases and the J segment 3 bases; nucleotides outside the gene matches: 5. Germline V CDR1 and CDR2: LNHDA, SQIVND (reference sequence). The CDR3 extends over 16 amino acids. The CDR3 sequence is CASSMGTGGRDTEAFF. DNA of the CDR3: TGTGCCAGTAGTATGGGGACAGGGGGCCGTGACACTGAAGCTTTCTTT.

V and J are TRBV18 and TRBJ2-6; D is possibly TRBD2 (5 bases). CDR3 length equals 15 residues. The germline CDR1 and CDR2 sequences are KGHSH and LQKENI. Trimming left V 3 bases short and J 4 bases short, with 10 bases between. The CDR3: CASSPEVAGANVLTF. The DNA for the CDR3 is TGTGCCAGCTCACCGGAGGTTGCAGGGGCCAACGTCCTGACTTTC.

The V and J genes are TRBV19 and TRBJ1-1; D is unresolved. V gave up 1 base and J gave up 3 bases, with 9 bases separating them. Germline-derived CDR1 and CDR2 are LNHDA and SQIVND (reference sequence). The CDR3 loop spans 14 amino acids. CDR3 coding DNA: TGTGCCAGTAGTATAGGAGGGCTCGACACTGAAGCTTTCTTT. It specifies CASSIGGLDTEAFF.

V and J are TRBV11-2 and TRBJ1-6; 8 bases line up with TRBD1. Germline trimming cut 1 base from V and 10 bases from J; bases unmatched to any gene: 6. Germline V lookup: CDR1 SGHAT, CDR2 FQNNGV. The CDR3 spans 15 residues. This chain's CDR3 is CASSLGSGGWSPLHF. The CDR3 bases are TGTGCCAGCAGCTTAGGCTCAGGGGGCTGGTCACCCCTCCACTTT.

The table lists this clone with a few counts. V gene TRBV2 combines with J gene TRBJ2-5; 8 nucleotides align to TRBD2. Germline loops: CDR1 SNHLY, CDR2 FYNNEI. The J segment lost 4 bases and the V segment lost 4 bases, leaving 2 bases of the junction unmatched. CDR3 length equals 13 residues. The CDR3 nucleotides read TGTGCCAGCAGTGCCGGGACTAGAGAGACCCAGTACTTC. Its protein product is CASSAGTRETQYF.

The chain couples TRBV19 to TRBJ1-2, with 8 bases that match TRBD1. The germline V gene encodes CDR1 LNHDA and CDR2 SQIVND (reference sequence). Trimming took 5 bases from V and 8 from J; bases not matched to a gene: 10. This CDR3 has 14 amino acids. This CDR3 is CASSPPDRAGGYTF. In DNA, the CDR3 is TGTGCCAGTAGTCCACCGGACAGGGCGGGCGGCTACACCTTC.

CDR3 sequence reads: CSGQRTEAFF. The CDR3 DNA reads as TGCAGCGGCCAGAGGACTGAAGCTTTCTTT. The gene calls are TRBV29-1 and TRBJ1-1; D not certain. Germline V gene lookup returns CDR1 SQVTM and CDR2 ANQGSEA. With 7 bases removed from V and 5 bases from J, the gap between germline ends came to 8 bases. The CDR3 runs 10 residues.